This T cell receptor beta chain was observed in a study of T cell responses to AZD1222 COVID-19 vaccine. Only in-frame clones appear in the TCRdb table, and some are missing; sequencing was by immunoSEQ multiplex PCR. Here the sample spans about 88,000 clones, just over 90% being singletons. Germline V gene lookup returns CDR1 SGHRS and CDR2 YFSETQ. V lost 0 bases and J lost 4, with 11 bases in between. The CDR3 is 14 amino acids. Remarks on this clone: Its matching antigen is unknown.

Overall study results and limits: Spike-spanning, vaccine-associated CD4 TCRs were dominant at 160-218 and 743-854. The donors showed a predominance of white British ancestry and of females, with possible underestimation of clonal diversity. There were repertoire samples only from the period after the peak T cell response.

The chain employs TRBV5-1 and TRBJ2-7; D is uncertain. The specimen was peripheral blood, collected on day 0 of AZD1222 vaccination. This receptor was taken from an adult in good health. The CDR3 region has the DNA TGCGCCAGCAGCTTGGCGGGCAGAGAGTACGAGCAGTACTTC. Its protein product is CASSLAGREYEQYF.